These T cell receptor beta chains were read from a single sample in a study of OX40 agonist ivuxolimab in advanced cancers. Sequencing was performed with immunoSEQ multiplex PCR; in TCRdb, only in-frame clones are kept and a portion is missing. The table records tens of thousands of clones, about nine tenths of them present only once. The sequencing here drew on CD4+ or CD8+ T cells sorted from blood, taken in a trial of the OX40 agonist ivuxolimab. All receptors come from an adult with an advanced solid tumor such as melanoma, head and neck, liver or kidney cancer. Both conserved end residues are part of each CDR3. Clone size is shown for a subset of rows, as once, few, many or a class of expanded clone.

CASSFTGYEWYGYTF | TRBV27 | 15 | .
CASSLTGTNYGYTF | TRBV27 | 14 | .
CASSSTVTSGGGLTDTQYF | TRBV7-9 | 19 | .
CATSRAGPGHEQYF | TRBV15 | 14 | .
CASSTNTGELFF | TRBV5-4 | 12 | .
CASSLGPGGQGNGYTF | TRBV11-1 | 16 | .
CASSPDLGTGYEKLFF | TRBV4-3 | 16 | .
CASKPGDTQYF | TRBV10-1 | 11 | once
CSAQGGGQPQHF | TRBV29-1 | 12 | once
CATSRTGPLDEQYF | TRBV15 | 14 | few
CASSPQLLSYNEQFF | TRBV28 | 15 | .
CASSYTGGSTDTQYF | TRBV6-5 | 15 | .
CASSFYQGYHNEQFF | TRBV7-8 | 15 | .
CSVEQGDTDTQYF | TRBV29-1 | 13 | .
CASSAPSGGVLNTQYF | TRBV7-9 | 16 | .
CASSTTGGWAGELFF | TRBV28 | 15 | .
CASSPGLAVEETQYF | TRBV7-3 | 15 | .
CASSLPGVETQYF | TRBV7-9 | 13 | .
CASSTTVGAEAFF | TRBV9 | 13 | once
CASRKDRGNQPQHF | TRBV10-1 | 14 | few
CASSSKRGELDTQYF | TRBV7-8 | 15 | .
CATRAGGEGAEQFF | TRBV15 | 14 | .
CASSVIGRGGYDGTDTQYF | TRBV9 | 19 | .